In its sample, the clone carrying this T cell receptor beta chain was seen many times. The sample is drawn from a study of T cells in Graves' hyperthyroidism and ophthalmopathy. Amplification targeted TCR beta CDR3 regions from RNA transcripts. The HTBI set primed first-round TCR CDR3 RT-PCR. TCRdb itself ran the multiplex PCR reads through MiXCR, one entry per CDR3 protein. The sample contains around 570,000 distinct CDR3 sequences, just under 20% of which appear only once. CDR1 and CDR2 (germline): SEHNR, FQNEAQ (reference sequence). The CDR3 has 15 residues. V was shortened by 1 base and J by 2 bases, with 8 bases between the two germline ends.

Specimen: blood. The sequence derives from a man aged 35 to 55 with Graves' ophthalmopathy. V usage is TRBV7-9 and J usage is TRBJ2-2, with D perhaps matching TRBD1 (6 bases). The CDR3 nucleotides are TGTGCCAGCAGCTTAGGACAGGCCAACACCGGGGAGCTGTTTTTT. Translated, it gives CASSLGQANTGELFF.